Each of the 20 T cell receptor beta chains below was sequenced from the same sample in a study of CD8 T cells in ankylosing spondylitis. Study-level points and caveats: Apparently characteristic of ankylosing spondylitis blood was a TCR beta motif (eight highly homologous variants).

These receptors are not linked to any known antigen. TCRdb passed the 5' RACE reads through MiXCR, listing each CDR3 protein once. The sample lists 700,000 to 850,000 distinct CDR3 sequences; over 9.5% were seen once. The sequenced sample consisted of blood, either unsorted or a sorted T cell fraction (not recorded which). The source is a male donor with ankylosing spondylitis.

In its sample, this clonotype was seen a few times. This sequence joins TRBV10-2 and TRBJ2-7, with a tentative D call TRBD2 (6 bases). V shed 6 bases and J shed 6 bases, with 15 bases lying between them. The CDR3 spans 13 residues. The germline gives CDR1 WSHSY, CDR2 SAAADI. For the CDR3, the DNA is TGCGCCAGCAGACCTCGGGACTCCGGCGAGCAGTACTTC. This codes for CASRPRDSGEQYF.

The sample holds a few counts of this clonotype. The rearrangement joins TRBV11-2 to TRBJ2-1, with 9 bases fitting TRBD1. Germline CDR1 reads SGHAT; CDR2 reads FQNNGV. Trimming at V came to 5 bases and at J to 8 bases, leaving 13 bases not matched to a gene. CDR3 size: 16 residues. The CDR3 DNA reads as TGTGCCAGCAGCGACCCGGGACAGGGTAGGGGGTATGAGCAGTTCTTC. The encoded protein is CASSDPGQGRGYEQFF.

This rearrangement joins TRBV10-3 to TRBJ1-6; TRBD1 matches at 7 bases. Germline trimming cut 6 bases from V and 6 bases from J; bases unmatched to any gene: 8. Germline V gives CDR1 ENHRY, CDR2 SYGVKD. The CDR3 loop spans 15 amino acids. CDR3 loop: CAIRMDRLRNSPLHF. CDR3 DNA sequence: TGTGCCATCAGGATGGACAGGTTACGTAATTCACCCCTCCACTTT.

The gene calls are TRBV5-1 and TRBJ2-2; 10 bases match TRBD1. V lost 4 bases and J lost 7; bases outside the gene matches: 7. Germline values: CDR1 SGHRS, CDR2 YFSETQ. The CDR3 sequence is 15 residues long. The CDR3 loop is CASSLTGTGDGELFF. CDR3 bases: TGCGCCAGCAGCCTGACCGGGACAGGGGACGGGGAGCTGTTTTTT.

This clonotype was seen ten or more times. The CDR3 is CSADGGLMVYEQYF. The DNA for the CDR3 is TGCAGTGCTGACGGTGGACTAATGGTCTACGAGCAGTACTTC. This sequence joins TRBV20-1 and TRBJ2-7, with a possible D match to TRBD2 (6 bases). Looked up from germline, CDR1 is DFQATT and CDR2 is SNEGSKA (reference sequence). V was cut by 5 bases and J by 3 bases, with 17 bases left in between. This CDR3 is built from 14 residues.

A few counts support this clonotype. This CDR3 is CASSPDLRKYNEQFF. The CDR3 nucleotides read TGTGCCAGCAGCCCCGACTTGCGGAAATACAATGAGCAGTTCTTC. The rearrangement joins TRBV11-3 to TRBJ2-1; D remains unclear. This CDR3 is built from 15 residues. Germline V gene lookup returns CDR1 SGHNT and CDR2 YENEEA. The V end was cut by 5 bases, the J end by 4 bases, with 15 bases between.

This clonotype was counted a few times. This sequence joins TRBV6-5 and TRBJ2-7; 10 bases are shared with TRBD1. The V segment lost 2 bases and the J segment 4 bases; nucleotides outside the gene matches: 11. CDR3 length: 17 residues. Germline assignment: CDR1 MNHEY and CDR2 SVGAGI. CDR3 amino acids: CASSYAGTGASRYEQYF. CDR3 in DNA: TGTGCCAGCAGTTACGCCGGGACAGGGGCCAGCAGGTACGAGCAGTACTTC.

This clonotype has at least ten counts. This chain joins TRBV20-1 and TRBJ2-3; a possible D gene is TRBD2 (6 bases). The CDR3 has 13 amino acids. Germline V gives CDR1 DFQATT, CDR2 SNEGSKA (reference sequence). Trimming took 5 bases from V and 1 from J, leaving 10 bases between them. The DNA of the CDR3 is TGCAGTGCTTGGGGGGAACGCACAGATACGCAGTATTTT. It yields the protein CSAWGERTDTQYF.

This clonotype was observed at least ten times. The rearrangement uses TRBV3-1 and TRBJ1-1; tentative D call: TRBD1 (6 bases). The germline V gene encodes CDR1 LGHDT and CDR2 YNNKEL (reference sequence). This CDR3 is 15 amino acids long. The V end was cut by 6 bases, the J end by 4 bases, with 18 bases between. For the CDR3, the DNA is TGTGCCAGCAGACAGGGTACGTCGTTGAGCACTGAAGCTTTCTTT. The encoded protein is CASRQGTSLSTEAFF.

The rearrangement links TRBV4-2 to TRBJ1-1, with TRBD1 matching over 7 bases. Trimming at V came to 0 bases and at J to 3 bases, leaving 4 bases not matched to a gene. The CDR3 extends over 15 amino acids. Germline-derived CDR1 and CDR2 are LGHNA and YNFKEQ. CDR3 sequence (DNA): TGTGCCAGCAGCCAAGACCGAACAGGGGACACTGAAGCTTTCTTT. Its protein product is CASSQDRTGDTEAFF.

The rearrangement uses TRBV6-5 and TRBJ2-7; D is ambiguous. The V gene's germline CDR1 is MNHEY and CDR2 SVGAGI. CDR3 size: 14 residues. V dropped 0 bases and J dropped 2 bases, with 8 bases sitting between them. CDR3 sequence: CASSYSVTTYEQYF. Here the CDR3 DNA reads TGTGCCAGCAGTTACTCGGTGACCACCTACGAGCAGTACTTC.

The rearrangement links TRBV20-1 to TRBJ2-1; 8 nucleotides align to TRBD2. CDR3 length equals 15 residues. Losses at the gene ends were 3 bases for V and 1 base for J; bases not matched to a gene: 5. Per germline, CDR1 DFQATT and CDR2 SNEGSKA (reference sequence). In nucleotides, the CDR3 is TGCAGTGCTAGTACAGCGGGAGTTTCCTACAATGAGCAGTTCTTC. Translated, it gives CSASTAGVSYNEQFF.

The chain is built from TRBV11-1 and TRBJ2-6, with a weak D call TRBD1 (6 bases). V gave up 8 bases and J gave up 0 bases, with 20 bases separating them. Germline lookup yields CDR1 SGHAT and CDR2 FQDESV (reference sequence). The CDR3 is 18 amino acids. Here the CDR3 reads CASHSDEGVYSGANVLTF. The DNA of the CDR3 is TGTGCCAGCCACTCTGACGAGGGGGTTTACTCTGGGGCCAACGTCCTGACTTTC.

The chain joins TRBV4-3 to TRBJ1-1; D is unclear. Germline V gene lookup returns CDR1 LGHNA and CDR2 YSLEER. The CDR3 covers 13 residues. Trimming left V 1 base short and J 8 bases short, with 11 bases between. The DNA for the CDR3 is TGCGCCAGCAGCCAAGTCCCCCAGCGGGAAGCTTTCTTT. Translated: CASSQVPQREAFF.

The chain joins TRBV29-1 to TRBJ1-2; no firm D call. Germline CDR1 SQVTM, CDR2 ANQGSEA. V lost 1 base and J 8 bases, leaving 17 bases between the germline ends. The CDR3 totals 14 residues. The CDR3: CSVEGRPAQGGYTF. The CDR3, as DNA: TGCAGCGTTGAAGGCCGTCCAGCCCAAGGGGGCTACACCTTC.

This clonotype has a handful of counts. The V gene is TRBV7-2, the J gene TRBJ1-6; D may be TRBD1 (6 bases). This CDR3 has 15 amino acids. With 0 bases removed from V and 7 bases from J, the gap between germline ends came to 10 bases. CDR1 is SGHTA and CDR2 is FQGNSA in the germline V gene. The CDR3 nucleotides read TGTGCCAGCAGCTTAGCTACAGGGAGAAATTCACCCCTCCACTTT. The encoded protein is CASSLATGRNSPLHF. Variable domain in full (rest from reference TRBV7-2 and TRBJ1-6): GAGVSQSPSNKVTEKGKDVELRCDPISGHTALYWYRQSLGQGLEFLIYFQGNSAPDKSGLPSDRFSAERTGGSVSTLTIQRTQQEDSAVYLCASSLATGRNSPLHFGNGTRLTVT.

There are a few counts of this clonotype. V and J are TRBV20-1 and TRBJ1-3, with a weak D call TRBD1 (6 bases). This CDR3 is built from 14 residues. V was pared by 6 bases and J by 4 bases, with 16 bases between. From germline, CDR1 is DFQATT and CDR2 SNEGSKA (reference sequence). CDR3 bases: TGCAGTGCGGAAGAACAGGGTACCGGAAACACCATATATTTT. Its translation: CSAEEQGTGNTIYF.

The chain has TRBV27 and TRBJ2-6, with a possible D match to TRBD1 (6 bases). V shed 6 bases and J shed 1 base, with 10 bases lying between them. Germline CDR1 is MNHEY and CDR2 is SMNVEV (reference sequence). The CDR3 covers 15 residues. The CDR3 DNA sequence: TGTGCCAGCAGCAAGGACAGATCTGGGGCCAACGTCCTGACTTTC. Translated: CASSKDRSGANVLTF.

This chain uses TRBV20-1 with TRBJ2-7; 8 nucleotides agree with TRBD1. Germline V gene sequence: CDR1 DFQATT, CDR2 SNEGSKA (reference sequence). The CDR3 totals 15 residues. The trim removed 1 base at V and 5 bases at J, leaving 10 bases unmatched. The CDR3 nucleotides are TGCAGTGCTAGAGGGAGTTGGGACAGGATGCACGAGCAGTACTTC. Protein product: CSARGSWDRMHEQYF.

CDR3: CSARDPRGFSNEQFF. The CDR3 nucleotides read TGCAGTGCTAGAGACCCAAGGGGGTTTTCCAATGAGCAGTTCTTC. The chain combines TRBV20-1 with TRBJ2-1, with D possibly TRBD1 on 6 matching bases. The CDR3 totals 15 residues. Germline assignment: CDR1 DFQATT and CDR2 SNEGSKA (reference sequence). The V gene lost 0 bases and the J gene lost 6 bases, with 15 bases spanning the gap.